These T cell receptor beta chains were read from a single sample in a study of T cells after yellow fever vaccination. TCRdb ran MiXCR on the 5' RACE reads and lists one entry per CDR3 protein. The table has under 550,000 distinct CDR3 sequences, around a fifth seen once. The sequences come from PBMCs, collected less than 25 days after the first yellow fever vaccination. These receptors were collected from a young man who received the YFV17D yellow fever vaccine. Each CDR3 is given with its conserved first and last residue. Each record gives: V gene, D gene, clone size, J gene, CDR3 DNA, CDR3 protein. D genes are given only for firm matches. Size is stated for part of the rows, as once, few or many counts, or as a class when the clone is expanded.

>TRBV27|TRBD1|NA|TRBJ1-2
TGTGCCAGCAGTACGACAGGGGACTATGGCTACACCTTC
CASSTTGDYGYTF
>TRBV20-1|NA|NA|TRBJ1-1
TGCAGTGCTAGTATACCCACGAATGAAGCTTTCTTT
CSASIPTNEAFF
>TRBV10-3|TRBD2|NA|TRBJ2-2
TGTGCCATCAGGACCCGACTAGCGGGGAACACCGGGGAGCTGTTTTTT
CAIRTRLAGNTGELFF
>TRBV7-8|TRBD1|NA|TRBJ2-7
TGTGCCAGCAGCTTAGATGGGCAGGGGGCCACCTACGAGCAGTACTTC
CASSLDGQGATYEQYF
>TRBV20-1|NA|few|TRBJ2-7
TGCAGTGCTAGAGGGGGAGGGGGCGACGAGCAGTACTTC
CSARGGGGDEQYF
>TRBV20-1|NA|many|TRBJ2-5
TGCAGTGCTAGCGCGGTGGGGGAGACCCAGTACTTC
CSASAVGETQYF
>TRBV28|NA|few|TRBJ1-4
TGTGCCAGCAGGAGCCAGGGGACTAATGAAAAACTGTTTTTT
CASRSQGTNEKLFF
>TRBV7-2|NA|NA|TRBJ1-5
TGTGCCAGCAGCTTAGGGACGGCTATCACGGGCAATCAGCCCCAGCATTTT
CASSLGTAITGNQPQHF
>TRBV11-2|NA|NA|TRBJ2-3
TGTGCCAGCAGCACCCGGGGATATACGCAGTATTTT
CASSTRGYTQYF
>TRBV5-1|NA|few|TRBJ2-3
TGCGCCAGCAAAGAGGGGAGTGGGACAGATACGCAGTATTTT
CASKEGSGTDTQYF
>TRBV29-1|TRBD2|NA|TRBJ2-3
TGCAGCGTAGTCCCGGGACTAGCGGGGGCCCACAACACAGATACGCAGTATTTT
CSVVPGLAGAHNTDTQYF
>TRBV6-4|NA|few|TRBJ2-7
TGTGCCAGCAGTGACAAGGGTTCCTACGAGCAGTACTTC
CASSDKGSYEQYF
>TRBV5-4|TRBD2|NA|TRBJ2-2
TGTGCCAGCAGCTCCCCCCTAGCGGGGAGGAACACCGGGGAGCTGTTTTTT
CASSSPLAGRNTGELFF
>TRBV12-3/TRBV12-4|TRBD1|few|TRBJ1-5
TGTGCCAGCAGGGGGACAGGAGACAATCAGCCCCAGCATTTT
CASRGTGDNQPQHF
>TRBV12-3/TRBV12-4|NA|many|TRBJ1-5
TGTGCCAGCAGTTTCGGACGACAGGGCAATCAGCCCCAGCATTTT
CASSFGRQGNQPQHF
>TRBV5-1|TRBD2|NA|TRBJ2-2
TGCGCCAGCAGCTTCACGTTCGGACTAGCTTCCGGGGAGCTGTTTTTT
CASSFTFGLASGELFF
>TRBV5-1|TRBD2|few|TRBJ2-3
TGCGCCAGCAGCAAGGGGACTAGCGGGGGACCAAGCACAGATACGCAGTATTTT
CASSKGTSGGPSTDTQYF
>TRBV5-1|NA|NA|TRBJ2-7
TGCGCCAGCAGCTTGGGACGGGGGGCGGGAGAGCAGTACTTC
CASSLGRGAGEQYF
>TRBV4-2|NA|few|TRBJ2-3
TGTGCCAGCAGTCGTTCTATAAAGGCGGCCCGAAGTAGCACAGATACGCAGTATTTT
CASSRSIKAARSSTDTQYF
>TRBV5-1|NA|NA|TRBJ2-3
TGCGCCAGCACCCTGGAGCCGCAGGCTAGCACAGATACGCAGTATTTT
CASTLEPQASTDTQYF
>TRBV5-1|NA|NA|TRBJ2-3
TGCGCCAGCAGCAAGGACAGCCCTCCGACCACAGATACGCAGTATTTT
CASSKDSPPTTDTQYF
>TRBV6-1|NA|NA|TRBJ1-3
TGTGCCACCGGGACCACGAGCTCTGGAAACACCATATATTTT
CATGTTSSGNTIYF
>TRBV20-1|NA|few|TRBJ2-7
TGCAGTGCCCCGGCGGGAACCTACGAGCAGTACTTC
CSAPAGTYEQYF
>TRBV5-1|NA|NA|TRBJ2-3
TGCGCCAGCAGCTTACTCCCCTCCCTATCTACGGATACGCAGTATTTT
CASSLLPSLSTDTQYF
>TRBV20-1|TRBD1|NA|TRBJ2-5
TGCAGTGCTAGATGGACAGGAAAAGAGACCCAGTACTTC
CSARWTGKETQYF
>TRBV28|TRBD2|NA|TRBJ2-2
TGTGCCAGCAGTTTACCCCTAGCGGGGACCGGGGAGCTGTTTTTT
CASSLPLAGTGELFF
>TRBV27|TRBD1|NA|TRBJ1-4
TGTGCCAGCAGTCAGGGGGGGGGGATGCGGGAAAAACTGTTTTTT
CASSQGGGMREKLFF
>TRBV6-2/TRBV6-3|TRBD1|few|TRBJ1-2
TGTGCCAGCAGTTACATTGGACAGGGATACGACGGCTACACCTTC
CASSYIGQGYDGYTF
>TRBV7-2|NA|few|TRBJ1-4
TGTGCCAGCAGCTTTAGTCGACAGGTTGAAAAACTGTTTTTT
CASSFSRQVEKLFF
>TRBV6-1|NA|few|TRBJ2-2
TGTGCCAGCAGTCCCGCCGACAGTAAGGGGACCGGGGAGCTGTTTTTT
CASSPADSKGTGELFF
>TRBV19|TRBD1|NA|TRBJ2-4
TGTGCCACTGGGACAGGGCAAAACATTCAGTACTTC
CATGTGQNIQYF
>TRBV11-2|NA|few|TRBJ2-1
TGTGCCAGCAGCTTATTATCGGGCCGGCGGGCCACCAATGAGCAGTTCTTC
CASSLLSGRRATNEQFF
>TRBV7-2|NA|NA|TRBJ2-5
TGTGCCAGCAGCTTAGTTGCGGGGGCCAGGCAAGAGACCCAGTACTTC
CASSLVAGARQETQYF
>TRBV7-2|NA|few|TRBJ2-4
TGTGCCAGCAGCTTAGCGCCCCCAGGCCGGCCAGCCAAAAACATTCAGTACTTC
CASSLAPPGRPAKNIQYF
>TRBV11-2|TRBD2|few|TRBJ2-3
TGTGCCAGCAGCCCGGGGGGAGGGTCAGATACGCAGTATTTT
CASSPGGGSDTQYF
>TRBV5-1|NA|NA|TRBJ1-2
TGCGCCAGCAGCTACTCAGGGGAAGGCTACACCTTC
CASSYSGEGYTF
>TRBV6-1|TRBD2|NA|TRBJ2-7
TGTGCCAGCAGTCTAGCGGGGGGGGCCTACGAGCAGTACTTC
CASSLAGGAYEQYF